These 16 T cell receptor beta chains came from one sample sequenced in a study of T cell changes during pregnancy in multiple sclerosis. TCRdb's table, derived via immunoSEQ multiplex PCR, lists solely in-frame clones and lacks some. The profile covers over 45,000 clones, with about 93% appearing a single time and 2.5% to 3.5% taken by the ten largest. The sequencing here drew on peripheral blood, taken in the third trimester of pregnancy. The receptors derive from a female donor in good health, enrolled as a control in a pregnancy study.

The gene calls are TRBV29-1 and TRBJ1-1; 11 nucleotides match TRBD1. J lost 3 bases, V lost 4 bases, and 10 bases had no gene match. CDR1 is SQVTM, CDR2 ANQGSEA, per germline. The CDR3 loop spans 16 amino acids. CDR3 loop: CSVGGPGQGGHTEAFF. CDR3 coding DNA: TGCAGCGTTGGGGGTCCGGGACAGGGGGGTCACACTGAAGCTTTCTTT.

The V gene is TRBV12-5, the J gene TRBJ1-2; TRBD1 might be the D (6 bases). The V gene lost 5 bases and the J gene lost 4 bases, with 11 bases spanning the gap. Germline V gene sequence: CDR1 LGHNT, CDR2 FRNRAP. The CDR3 contains 13 residues. DNA of the CDR3: TGTGCTAGTGGTCAAGACAGGTCCTATGGCTACACCTTC. Encoded protein: CASGQDRSYGYTF. The full variable domain, with the rest looked up from reference TRBV12-5 and TRBJ1-2, is DARVTQTPRHKVTEMGQEVTMRCQPILGHNTVFWYRQTMMQGLELLAYFRNRAPLDDSGMPKDRFSAEMPDATLATLKIQPSEPRDSAVYFCASGQDRSYGYTFGSGTRLTVV.

The chain has TRBV28 and TRBJ2-1; TRBD2 is a possible D gene (6 bases). From germline, CDR1 is MDHEN and CDR2 SYDVKM. V was clipped by 7 bases and J by 2 bases, with 15 bases between them. The CDR3 contains 15 residues. The CDR3: CASNRPGGAYNEQFF. Here the CDR3 DNA reads TGTGCCAGCAATCGCCCCGGGGGTGCCTACAATGAGCAGTTCTTC.

The chain employs TRBV7-6 and TRBJ2-7; D perhaps matches TRBD1 (5 bases). The CDR3 consists of 15 residues. Germline lookup yields CDR1 SGHVS and CDR2 FNYEAQ. Between the trimmed V and J ends, which lost 3 bases and 6 bases, there was a span of 18 bases. The CDR3 here is CASSFGQATTLEQYF. The CDR3 region has the DNA TGTGCCAGCAGCTTTGGACAAGCCACTACCCTCGAGCAGTACTTC.

This clone came up once. The chain carries TRBV5-1 and TRBJ1-5; no reliable D call. Germline CDR1 SGHRS, CDR2 YFSETQ. The V and J ends lost 2 bases and 1 base respectively, with 7 bases between them. The CDR3 loop spans 14 amino acids. This chain's CDR3 is CASSFTESNQPQHF. The CDR3 DNA reads as TGCGCCAGCAGCTTCACCGAGAGCAATCAGCCCCAGCATTTT.

The chain recombines TRBV4-3 with TRBJ2-4; 10 positions agree with TRBD2. This CDR3 region has 15 residues. V shed 4 bases, J shed 9 bases, and the junction held 9 bases outside the gene matches. CDR1 LGHNA and CDR2 YSLEER come from the germline V gene. CDR3 DNA: TGCGCCAGCAGCCCTGGAGGACTAGCGGTAGGCATTCAGTACTTC. This sequence encodes CASSPGGLAVGIQYF.

The CDR3 nucleotides read TGCGCCAGCAGCCCGTACCTTAGCTCTGGGGCCAACGTCCTGACTTTC. It specifies CASSPYLSSGANVLTF. The V gene is TRBV5-1, the J gene TRBJ2-6; D is unclear. V lost 4 bases to trimming and J lost 0 bases, with 11 bases between them. The germline V gene has CDR1 SGHRS and CDR2 YFSETQ. There are 16 residues in the CDR3.

This chain connects TRBV28 to TRBJ1-2; 8 nucleotides align to TRBD1. The CDR3 totals 15 residues. Germline trimming cut 8 bases from V and 4 bases from J; bases unmatched to any gene: 12. Germline-derived CDR1 and CDR2 are MDHEN and SYDVKM. CDR3 sequence: CASGGQGAFGYGYTF. The CDR3 DNA sequence: TGTGCCAGCGGAGGGCAGGGGGCATTCGGCTATGGCTACACCTTC.

The genes are TRBV11-2 and TRBJ2-1, with D maybe TRBD2 (6 bases). The CDR3 runs 15 residues. Germline V gene data show CDR1 as SGHAT and CDR2 as FQNNGV. Trimming shortened V by 1 base and J by 2 bases, and 9 bases separated the two germline ends. The chain's CDR3 is CASSLGRGTYNEQFF. CDR3 bases: TGTGCCAGCAGCTTAGGGAGGGGCACCTACAATGAGCAGTTCTTC.

The chain links TRBV13 to TRBJ2-5; a weak D match, TRBD2 (5 bases). This CDR3 is 11 amino acids long. V shed 0 bases and J shed 9 bases, with 5 bases lying between them. The germline V gene has CDR1 PRHDT and CDR2 FYEKMQ (reference sequence). In nucleotides, the CDR3 is TGTGCCAGCAGCTTAGGGGAGGCCCAGTACTTC. It specifies CASSLGEAQYF.

The chain joins TRBV2 to TRBJ1-1; D possibly corresponds to TRBD1 (5 bases). Germline V gives CDR1 SNHLY, CDR2 FYNNEI. V lost 6 bases to trimming and J lost 8 bases, with 16 bases between them. The CDR3 length is 13 residues. CDR3 sequence (DNA): TGTGCCAGCAGCGTTAACAGGAATCAGGAAGCTTTCTTT. As protein: CASSVNRNQEAFF. Full variable domain (outside the CDR3, taken from reference TRBV2 and TRBJ1-1): EPEVTQTPSHQVTQMGQEVILRCVPISNHLYFYWYRQILGQKVEFLVSFYNNEISEKSEIFDDQFSVERPDGSNFTLKIRSTKLEDSAMYFCASSVNRNQEAFFGQGTRLTVV.

The chain links TRBV27 to TRBJ1-6; TRBD1 is a possible D gene (6 bases). The CDR3 length is 15 residues. V lost 5 bases and J lost 4, with 12 bases in between. Germline values: CDR1 MNHEY, CDR2 SMNVEV (reference sequence). CDR3 in amino acids: CASSVRDTYNSPLHF. As DNA, the CDR3 is TGTGCCAGCAGTGTCCGGGACACTTATAATTCACCCCTCCACTTT.

As DNA, the CDR3 is TGCAGCGTTCAAGGTTTAGACACTGAAGCTTTCTTT. Its translation: CSVQGLDTEAFF. This chain links TRBV29-1 with TRBJ1-1; D unclear. V lost 5 bases to trimming and J lost 3 bases, with 10 bases between them. The germline gives CDR1 SQVTM, CDR2 ANQGSEA. The CDR3 contains 12 residues.

The genes are TRBV5-5 and TRBJ2-1; possible D gene TRBD1, 6 bases. Trimming removed 3 bases at V and 6 bases at J, with 13 bases between. Looked up from germline, CDR1 is SGHKS and CDR2 is YYEKEE (reference sequence). The CDR3 runs to 14 residues. CDR3 in DNA: TGTGCCAGCAGCTCGACAGGAACTACCAATGAGCAGTTCTTC. Translation gives CASSSTGTTNEQFF.

This clone has just one count. The chain combines TRBV6-5 with TRBJ2-7; 9 bases fit TRBD1. CDR3 length equals 15 residues. With V trimmed by 6 bases and J by 4 bases, 10 bases remained unmatched. From germline, CDR1 is MNHEY and CDR2 SVGAGI. CDR3 residues: CASRPGTGNRYEQYF. In nucleotides, the CDR3 is TGTGCCAGCAGACCTGGGACAGGGAACAGGTACGAGCAGTACTTC.

CDR3 nucleotides: TGTGCCAGCAACCATCGAACTTACGAGCAGTACTTC. The encoded protein is CASNHRTYEQYF. This sequence joins TRBV6-1 and TRBJ2-7; D unclear. This CDR3 contains 12 residues. The germline V gene encodes CDR1 MNHNS and CDR2 SASEGT. Between the trimmed V and J ends, which lost 7 bases and 4 bases, there was a span of 11 bases.